The rows below give T cell receptor beta chains drawn from one sample of a study of T cell repertoires in cytomegalovirus infection. Using its own MiXCR run on the reads, TCRdb lists one record per CDR3 protein. The sample has about 52,000 distinct CDR3 sequences; less than 20% are singletons. These receptors are not linked to any known antigen. The sequencing here drew on CD8+ T cells from cultured PBMCs, taken from culture after CMV antigen stimulation. These receptors came from a human donor in good health (CMV status not recorded). Some clones in this sample may be carry-over from other donors' samples. CDR3s include the opening cysteine and the closing phenylalanine or tryptophan.

J gene: TRBJ1-3; V gene: TRBV7-2; CDR3 protein: CASSLTGQQISGNTIYF
J gene: TRBJ2-5; V gene: TRBV30; CDR3 protein: CAWSSGGGRKTQYF
J gene: TRBJ1-1; V gene: TRBV20-1; CDR3 protein: CSPFEGRTEAFF
J gene: TRBJ2-5; V gene: TRBV7-9; CDR3 protein: CASSSLQETQYF
J gene: TRBJ2-1; V gene: TRBV4-1; CDR3 protein: CASSQDRGRGEQFF
J gene: TRBJ2-7; V gene: TRBV7-2; CDR3 protein: CASSLAGSPGGSYEQYF
J gene: TRBJ1-5; V gene: TRBV6-5; CDR3 protein: CASSLGPGGNQPQHF
J gene: TRBJ2-7; V gene: TRBV12-3/TRBV12-4; CDR3 protein: CASAPAPKGEQYF
J gene: TRBJ1-5; V gene: TRBV7-2; CDR3 protein: CASSLEWVYSNQPQHF
J gene: TRBJ2-3; V gene: TRBV12-3/TRBV12-4; CDR3 protein: CASSLAEPLTQYF
J gene: TRBJ2-5; V gene: TRBV7-2; CDR3 protein: CASSPARAGGQETQYF
J gene: TRBJ2-2; V gene: TRBV12-3/TRBV12-4; CDR3 protein: CASSPGSTGELFF
J gene: TRBJ1-2; V gene: TRBV19; CDR3 protein: CASSLTGNYGYTF
J gene: TRBJ2-2; V gene: TRBV7-3; CDR3 protein: CASSLTSGGRHTGELFF
J gene: TRBJ2-5; V gene: TRBV7-9; CDR3 protein: CASSLNERRSQETQYF
J gene: TRBJ1-5; V gene: TRBV4-1; CDR3 protein: CASSQGLHQPQHF
J gene: TRBJ2-5; V gene: TRBV24-1; CDR3 protein: CATSDLRIWYF
J gene: TRBJ1-2; V gene: TRBV30; CDR3 protein: CAWSVQRSNYGYTF
J gene: TRBJ1-1; V gene: TRBV6-2/TRBV6-3; CDR3 protein: CASSTGTGDIWAEAFF
J gene: TRBJ1-4; V gene: TRBV27; CDR3 protein: CASSLFSGTSRHEKLFF
J gene: TRBJ1-1; V gene: TRBV6-1; CDR3 protein: CASSPDGFMNTEAFF
J gene: TRBJ1-6; V gene: TRBV7-2; CDR3 protein: CASSLAQSSYNSPLHF
J gene: TRBJ2-1; V gene: TRBV7-4; CDR3 protein: CASSLVGGPSYNEQFF
J gene: TRBJ2-7; V gene: TRBV30; CDR3 protein: CAWSPLEYEQYF
J gene: TRBJ1-5; V gene: TRBV7-9; CDR3 protein: CASSGGQLNQPQHF
J gene: TRBJ1-5; V gene: TRBV7-9; CDR3 protein: CASSFMNRVSNQPQHF
J gene: TRBJ1-5; V gene: TRBV29-1; CDR3 protein: CPGTGRFNQPQHF
J gene: TRBJ2-3; V gene: TRBV6-2/TRBV6-3; CDR3 protein: CASSYLAGDSSTDTQYF
J gene: TRBJ2-7; V gene: TRBV2; CDR3 protein: CAITDRVGEQYF
J gene: TRBJ2-7; V gene: TRBV6-6; CDR3 protein: CASSSGESYEQYF
J gene: TRBJ1-5; V gene: TRBV27; CDR3 protein: CASSLSGQAVNQPQHF
J gene: TRBJ2-7; V gene: TRBV11-3; CDR3 protein: CASSLDRGHEQYF